This passage covers 7 T cell receptor beta chains from one sample sequenced in a study of T cell changes during pregnancy in multiple sclerosis. TCRdb's copy holds only in-frame clones and misses some; the assay was immunoSEQ multiplex PCR. Of roughly 52,000 clones listed, approximately 92% are singletons. The starting material was CD4+ T cells from peripheral blood mononuclear cells, obtained in the third trimester of pregnancy. The receptor set was obtained from a female donor with multiple sclerosis, enrolled in a pregnancy study.

The CDR3 reads CASSLKWAAFF. The DNA for the CDR3 is TGTGCCAGCAGTTTAAAGTGGGCAGCTTTCTTT. The V call is TRBV28, the J call TRBJ1-1, with D hard to call. The CDR3 totals 11 residues. Deletions cut 2 bases from V and 10 bases from J, with 8 bases between. The V gene's germline CDR1 is MDHEN and CDR2 SYDVKM.

The chain carries TRBV6-5 and TRBJ2-7; 8 bases align to TRBD2. J gave up 5 bases and V 2 bases, and 5 bases lay outside the gene matches. The CDR3 has 14 residues. In germline, CDR1 is MNHEY, CDR2 SVGAGI. CDR3 residues: CASSYNGGANEQYF. In nucleotides, the CDR3 is TGTGCCAGCAGTTACAACGGGGGGGCGAACGAGCAGTACTTC.

The chain links TRBV6-5 to TRBJ2-5, with 14 bases fitting TRBD2. The germline V gene has CDR1 MNHEY and CDR2 SVGAGI. CDR3 length: 15 amino acids. V was clipped by 6 bases and J by 4 bases; unmatched bases: 4. The CDR3, as DNA: TGTGCCAGCAGGAGACTAGCGGGGGGGCGAGAGACCCAGTACTTC. Translation gives CASRRLAGGRETQYF.

The chain carries TRBV28 and TRBJ1-5, with 9 positions matching TRBD1. The CDR3 covers 15 residues. Germline V gene lookup returns CDR1 MDHEN and CDR2 SYDVKM. Trimming removed 5 bases from V and 0 bases from J; junction bases left unmatched: 2. CDR3 sequence (DNA): TGTGCCAGCAGTGGGACAGGGCCTAGCAATCAGCCCCAGCATTTT. Encoded protein: CASSGTGPSNQPQHF.

V and J are TRBV5-4 and TRBJ1-2; 8 bases line up with TRBD1. V gave up 5 bases and J gave up 8 bases; unmatched junction bases: 8. Germline CDR1 is SGHNT and CDR2 is YYREEE (reference sequence). The CDR3 consists of 13 residues. This chain's CDR3 is CASSRTGGGGYTF. CDR3 sequence (DNA): TGTGCCAGCAGTCGTACAGGGGGTGGCGGCTACACCTTC.

The chain employs TRBV5-1 and TRBJ1-1; 12 nucleotides align to TRBD1. Germline values: CDR1 SGHRS, CDR2 YFSETQ. The trim removed 4 bases at V and 11 bases at J, leaving 12 bases unmatched. The CDR3 runs to 15 residues. The CDR3: CASSLEGQGALSAFF. In DNA form, the CDR3 reads TGCGCCAGCAGCCTGGAGGGACAGGGGGCCCTTTCGGCTTTCTTT.

This chain uses TRBV7-8 with TRBJ1-5, with 9 bases identical to TRBD1. The CDR3 contains 15 residues. J lost 6 bases, V lost 0 bases, and 3 bases had no gene match. Germline lookup yields CDR1 SGHVS and CDR2 FQNEAQ. CDR3 sequence reads: CASSLAETGGQPQHF. CDR3 nucleotides: TGTGCCAGCAGCTTAGCGGAGACAGGGGGTCAGCCCCAGCATTTT.